This entry concerns a single T cell receptor (beta chain). immunoSEQ v3.0 was run at survey level. Clones were sequenced by immunoSEQ multiplex PCR, and TCRdb holds only the in-frame ones, with some missing. The data hold roughly 20,000 clones, with roughly 78% observed a single time. This specimen belongs to a study of long-term antiretroviral therapy in people with HIV. This CDR3 region has 15 residues. Germline CDR1 is LNHDA and CDR2 is SQIVND (reference sequence). Trimming pared 8 bases from V and 0 bases from J, leaving 16 bases between. The sequences come from unsorted PBMCs, collected 4.1 years after starting antiretroviral therapy. The origin of this receptor is a woman between 35 and 50 years old with HIV. The rearrangement uses TRBV19 and TRBJ1-1, with D maybe TRBD1 (6 bases). CDR3 residues: CASAPGTRMNTEAFF. The CDR3 DNA reads TGTGCCAGTGCCCCCGGGACACGGATGAACACTGAAGCTTTCTTT.